This is a list of T cell receptor beta chains from one sample in a study of cytomegalovirus exposure and HLA in healthy donors. Clones were read by immunoSEQ multiplex PCR, and TCRdb kept only the in-frame ones, dropping some. The table includes about 150,000 clones, over 80% detected once. The sample comprised PBMCs. The origin of the receptors is a young woman in good health and CMV-seronegative. CDR3s include the opening cysteine and the closing phenylalanine or tryptophan. The D gene is left open where the match is weak. Only some rows state a clone size, as once, few, many or a class for expanded clones.

V	D	J	size	DNA	CDR3
TRBV19	.	TRBJ1-6	.	TGTGCCAGTAGTATGGTCGGCGGGCCTGGAAATAATTCACCCCTCCACTTT	CASSMVGGPGNNSPLHF
TRBV28	.	TRBJ1-2	once	TGTGCCACCCATGCAGGGGCGACTAACTATGGCTACACCTTC	CATHAGATNYGYTF
TRBV14	.	TRBJ2-7	.	TGTGCCAGCAGCCAAGAAATCCAATCCTACGAGCAGTACTTC	CASSQEIQSYEQYF
TRBV7-3	.	TRBJ1-1	.	TGTGCCAGCAGCTTTGGGGGCGCCAGCACTGAAGCTTTCTTT	CASSFGGASTEAFF
TRBV28	TRBD1	TRBJ1-2	once	TGTGCCAGCAGGGCGGGAACAGGGGGCGCGGACTACACCTTC	CASRAGTGGADYTF
TRBV5-6	TRBD1	TRBJ2-7	once	TGTGCCAGCAGCTTTGGGGACAGGGTTGGCGAGCAGTACTTC	CASSFGDRVGEQYF
TRBV30	TRBD2	TRBJ2-2	.	TGTGCCTGGAGCGGGGGGGCCCCCGGGGAGCTGTTTTTT	CAWSGGAPGELFF
TRBV19	TRBD1	TRBJ1-1	.	TGTGCCAGTATCTCAGACAGGGGGGCCCAAGCTTTCTTT	CASISDRGAQAFF
TRBV12-5	.	TRBJ1-6	.	TGTGCTAGTGGTTTCGGTGGGGAGTCCTATAATTCACCCCTCCACTTT	CASGFGGESYNSPLHF
TRBV19	.	TRBJ1-4	.	TGTGCCAGTAACAGCTATGAAAAACTGTTTTTT	CASNSYEKLFF
TRBV28	.	TRBJ1-2	.	TGTGCCAGCAGCACAACAGTTCCCCACTATGGCTACACCTTC	CASSTTVPHYGYTF
TRBV5-6	TRBD1	TRBJ1-2	.	TGTGCCAGCAGCTTGAAAGACAGGGACTTCTATGGCTACACCTTC	CASSLKDRDFYGYTF
TRBV7-9	TRBD2	TRBJ2-1	.	TGTGCCAGCAGCTTAGAGAGTAGCGGGCGAATCTACAATGAGCAGTTCTTC	CASSLESSGRIYNEQFF
TRBV11-2	TRBD1	TRBJ2-5	once	TGTGCCAGCAGTCAGGGGGCGCCGGAGACCCAGTACTTC	CASSQGAPETQYF
TRBV6-6	TRBD1	TRBJ1-1	few	TGTGCCAGCAGCCCCGGACCCCGGGACAGAGAAGCTTTCTTT	CASSPGPRDREAFF
TRBV5-3	.	TRBJ1-1	once	TGTGCCAGAAGCTCAACCCGACAAGGTAGGGGTGGTTGGAATATGAACACTGAAGCTTTCTTT	CARSSTRQGRGGWNMNTEAFF
TRBV2	.	TRBJ1-3	.	TGTGCCAGCAGTTTGGGGCGGAACTCTGGAAACACCATATATTTT	CASSLGRNSGNTIYF
TRBV25-1	.	TRBJ1-4	.	TGTGCCAGCAGTGTACAGGACAATGAAAAACTGTTTTTT	CASSVQDNEKLFF
TRBV30	.	TRBJ1-2	few	TGTGCCTGGAGTGTAGGGGCAGACTATGGCTACACCTTC	CAWSVGADYGYTF
TRBV29-1	.	TRBJ1-1	.	TGCAGCGTTGAAAACGCGGACACTGAAGCTTTCTTT	CSVENADTEAFF
TRBV7-9	TRBD1	TRBJ1-2	.	TGTTCCAGCAGCTGGACAGGGGAGTGGGCTAACTATGGCTACACCTTC	CSSSWTGEWANYGYTF
TRBV7-2	TRBD2	TRBJ2-7	.	TGTGCCAGCAGCTTCGCCACTAGCGGGGTCTACGAGCAGTACTTC	CASSFATSGVYEQYF
TRBV5-1	.	TRBJ1-2	.	TGCGCCAGCAGCGTCCGGACAGAAGGTCGCTACACCTTC	CASSVRTEGRYTF
TRBV28	.	TRBJ2-1	.	TGTGCCAGCAGTTTATGGGCAGGTTACAATGAGCAGTTCTTC	CASSLWAGYNEQFF
TRBV19	.	TRBJ2-3	.	TGTGCCAGTAGTGCGAGACTAGTCGCAGTACCAGATACGCAGTATTTT	CASSARLVAVPDTQYF
TRBV19	.	TRBJ2-4	few	TGTGCCAGTAGTATAGAGGAGGGCAGGGTGCTTAACATTCAGTACTTC	CASSIEEGRVLNIQYF
TRBV11-2	TRBD2	TRBJ2-7	.	TGTGCCAGCAGCTTGGGTCCCGCGGGGGGCGAGCAGTACTTC	CASSLGPAGGEQYF
TRBV19	TRBD1	TRBJ2-1	.	TGTGCCACCGCGACGACAGGGTACAATGAGCAGTTCTTC	CATATTGYNEQFF
TRBV5-4	.	TRBJ1-1	.	TGTGCCAGCAGCTTTGCGGAAAGGAGTGTCACTGAAGCTTTCTTT	CASSFAERSVTEAFF
TRBV18	.	TRBJ2-5	.	TGTGCCAGCTCACCATTTGAACAGGGTAGAGGGGCGACCCAGTACTTC	CASSPFEQGRGATQYF
TRBV7-9	.	TRBJ1-2	.	TGTGCCAGCAGCTTAGGGTGGGGGGGCCCAGCTAACTATGGCTACACCTTC	CASSLGWGGPANYGYTF
TRBV5-4	.	TRBJ1-1	.	TGTGCCAGCAGCTACCAGACAGAGAACACTGAAGCTTTCTTT	CASSYQTENTEAFF
TRBV27	.	TRBJ1-2	few	TGTGCCAGCAGTAATGGGGGGTATGGCTACACCTTC	CASSNGGYGYTF
TRBV28	.	TRBJ2-6	.	TGTGCCAGCAGTTCTCCCCTGCGTGGGGCCAACGTCCTGACTTTC	CASSSPLRGANVLTF
TRBV5-1	TRBD1	TRBJ2-7	once	TGCGCCAGCAGCGGAGGGGACAGGCCCTACGAGCAGTACTTC	CASSGGDRPYEQYF
TRBV5-1	.	TRBJ2-6	.	TGCGCCAGCAGCTTGGAAGGCGGATCTGGGGCCAACGTCCTGACTTTC	CASSLEGGSGANVLTF
TRBV7-6	.	TRBJ2-1	.	TGTGCCAGCAGCCGCGAGGGCCCCGGGGTAGGTGAGCAGTTCTTC	CASSREGPGVGEQFF
TRBV6-1	.	TRBJ1-4	.	TGTGCCAGCAGTTGGGCGGGGGATGAAAAACTGTTTTTT	CASSWAGDEKLFF
TRBV13	TRBD1	TRBJ1-1	.	TGTGCCAGCAGCTCCCGACAGGGGGCGGTCGTAGAAGCTTTCTTT	CASSSRQGAVVEAFF
TRBV4-2	.	TRBJ1-2	.	TGTGCCAGCAGCCAAGGCAGGGCGAACTATGGCTACACCTTC	CASSQGRANYGYTF
TRBV6-1	.	TRBJ2-7	few	TGTGCCAGCAGGCATACAGGGTATTGCGAGCAGTACTTC	CASRHTGYCEQYF
TRBV2	TRBD1	TRBJ2-3	.	TGTGCCAGCAGTAGGGACAGGTTCACAGATACGCAGTATTTT	CASSRDRFTDTQYF
TRBV7-9	TRBD1	TRBJ1-2	.	TGTGCCAGCAGCCAAGAAATGGGACAGACCTATGGCTACACCTTC	CASSQEMGQTYGYTF
TRBV2	.	TRBJ1-1	.	TGTGCCAGCAGTGCTGAGGGTGGGGGGACTGAAGCTTTCTTT	CASSAEGGGTEAFF
TRBV19	TRBD1	TRBJ2-5	.	TGTGCCAGTGCCCCTCTCCGGACAGGTGAAGAGACCCAGTACTTC	CASAPLRTGEETQYF
TRBV6-6	.	TRBJ2-1	.	TGTGCCAGCAGTTACCCGCCGGGACATGGGAATGAGCAGTTCTTC	CASSYPPGHGNEQFF
TRBV23-1	.	TRBJ2-7	few	TGCGCCAGCAGTCAATCGGTATGGAGGGACTACGAGCAGTACTTC	CASSQSVWRDYEQYF
TRBV4-2	TRBD2	TRBJ2-7	.	TGTGCCAGCAGCCAAGAGGGACTAGCGGGGGGGCTCTACGAGCAGTACTTC	CASSQEGLAGGLYEQYF
TRBV6-6	TRBD1	TRBJ2-4	.	TGTGCCAGCAGGTCCGGGACAGGGGGGAACATTCAGTACTTC	CASRSGTGGNIQYF
TRBV9	TRBD1	TRBJ1-1	.	TGTGCCAGCAGCGTCTTCGGGACAGGGCTCATGAACACTGAAGCTTTCTTT	CASSVFGTGLMNTEAFF
TRBV7-8	.	TRBJ1-1	.	TGTGCCAGCAGCTCTGGGGGGGGGAACACTGAAGCTTTCTTT	CASSSGGGNTEAFF
TRBV2	TRBD1	TRBJ1-5	.	TGTGCCAGCAGTGTAGGGACAGCTCTTTATAGCAATCAGCCCCAGCATTTT	CASSVGTALYSNQPQHF
TRBV2	.	TRBJ2-5	once	TGTGCCAGCAGTGAAGGTCATTGGGCAGGTGGAGAGACCCAGTACTTC	CASSEGHWAGGETQYF
TRBV5-1	.	TRBJ2-2	.	TGCGCCAGCAGCTTACACGCGGCCGTGAACACCGGGGAGCTGTTTTTT	CASSLHAAVNTGELFF